The 9 T cell receptor beta chains listed next were all sequenced from one sample in a study of blood T cell repertoires in COVID-19. The assay was immunoSEQ multiplex PCR, and TCRdb's table has in-frame clones only and misses some. Of 150,000 or so clones in the sample, around four fifths were seen once. Sample: peripheral blood. The receptors were sampled from a woman between 40 and 55 years old with active or convalescent COVID-19.

V is TRBV28 and J is TRBJ2-2, with D unclear. CDR1 MDHEN and CDR2 SYDVKM come from the germline V gene. The CDR3 is 12 amino acids. With 1 base removed from V and 7 bases from J, the gap between germline ends came to 4 bases. DNA for the CDR3: TGTGCCAGCAGTTTATCGGTCGGGGAGCTGTTTTTT. It encodes CASSLSVGELFF.

The chain employs TRBV4-3 and TRBJ2-2, with D perhaps matching TRBD2 (5 bases). This CDR3 is 17 amino acids long. Trimming took off 1 base at V and 4 bases at J, with 16 bases between the two ends. The germline V gene has CDR1 LGHNA and CDR2 YSLEER. Here the CDR3 reads CASSQGPLAATTGELFF. CDR3 coding DNA: TGCGCCAGCAGCCAAGGCCCCCTAGCAGCCACCACCGGGGAGCTGTTTTTT.

The chain carries TRBV2 and TRBJ1-6, with 7 bases that match TRBD1. V dropped 2 bases and J dropped 10; count of bases not matched to a gene: 5. This CDR3 has 14 residues. Germline assignment: CDR1 SNHLY and CDR2 FYNNEI. DNA for the CDR3: TGTGCCAGCAGTGAAAGGGGGCTGGCCTCACCCCTCCACTTT. It specifies CASSERGLASPLHF.

This chain joins TRBV19 and TRBJ1-2; weak D call: TRBD1 (6 bases). V lost 5 bases, J lost 1 base, and 14 bases lay in between. This CDR3 region has 15 residues. Per the germline V gene, CDR1 is LNHDA and CDR2 is SQIVND (reference sequence). The CDR3 sequence: CASSSLDRLNYGYTF. In DNA, the CDR3 is TGTGCCAGTAGTTCTCTGGACAGACTTAACTATGGCTACACCTTC.

This clone was observed once. V usage is TRBV19 and J usage is TRBJ1-2, with a weak D call TRBD1 (5 bases). There are 15 residues in the CDR3. CDR1 is LNHDA and CDR2 is SQIVND in the germline V gene (reference sequence). V lost 2 bases and J 4 bases, leaving 14 bases between the germline ends. CDR3 sequence (DNA): TGTGCCAGTAGTATATCAACGACAGTCCTCTATGGCTACACCTTC. Its protein is CASSISTTVLYGYTF.

In this sample, this clone turned up a few times. The chain couples TRBV29-1 to TRBJ2-5; possible D gene TRBD1, 5 bases. The CDR3 is 12 residues long. V was shortened by 5 bases and J by 1 base, with 8 bases between the two germline ends. Germline CDR1 and CDR2: SQVTM and ANQGSEA. CDR3 protein: CSVRQSQETQYF. The CDR3, as DNA: TGCAGCGTTCGACAGTCCCAAGAGACCCAGTACTTC. Full variable domain (missing parts from reference TRBV29-1 and TRBJ2-5): SAVISQKPSRDICQRGTSLTIQCQVDSQVTMMFWYRQQPGQSLTLIATANQGSEATYESGFVIDKFPISRPNLTFSTLTVSNMSPEDSSIYLCSVRQSQETQYFGPGTRLLVL.

The chain links TRBV30 to TRBJ2-5, with TRBD2 as a possible D gene (6 bases). Germline values: CDR1 GTSNPN, CDR2 SVGIG (reference sequence). The length of the CDR3 is 14 residues. V lost 5 bases to trimming and J lost 3 bases, with 16 bases between them. This CDR3 is CAWGGSAGKETQYF. The CDR3 DNA follows: TGTGCCTGGGGGGGGTCTGCGGGAAAAGAGACCCAGTACTTC. Variable domain in full (rest from reference TRBV30 and TRBJ2-5): SQTIHQWPATLVQPVGSPLSLECTVEGTSNPNLYWYRQAAGRGLQLLFYSVGIGQISSEVPQNLSASRPQDRQFILSSKKLLLSDSGFYLCAWGGSAGKETQYFGPGTRLLVL.

This clone was detected once. The chain links TRBV15 to TRBJ1-5; tentative D call: TRBD1 (6 bases). Germline CDR1 is LNHNV and CDR2 is YYDKDF (reference sequence). With 5 bases removed from V and 3 bases from J, the gap between germline ends came to 11 bases. CDR3 length: 14 amino acids. The CDR3 nucleotides are TGTGCCACCAGCCTAAGGACAGTCAATCAGCCCCAGCATTTT. Translating gives CATSLRTVNQPQHF.

V and J are TRBV15 and TRBJ2-7, with 10 positions matching TRBD2. Per the germline V gene, CDR1 is LNHNV and CDR2 is YYDKDF (reference sequence). The CDR3 has 17 residues. The trim removed 1 base at V and 4 bases at J, leaving 10 bases unmatched. The CDR3 DNA sequence: TGTGCCACCAGCAGAGTTTTAGCGGGAGGCCGGGGATACGAGCAGTACTTC. Translated, it gives CATSRVLAGGRGYEQYF.